Listed here is a single T cell receptor beta chain. In this sample, this clone turned up a few times. The specificity of this receptor is unknown. No quality values exist for individual bases; no much larger clone is one base distant. This sample was included in a study of blood T cell repertoires in COVID-19 (dated by TCRdb to about 2020). Background for the entire study: Samples covering the acute and convalescent phases of COVID-19 were provided by collaborators in the United States, Italy and Spain. The prospective study material was composed of cDNA or gDNA derived from T cells, B-cell-depleted T cells, or PBMCs. Subjects who had been exposed to COVID-19, were actively infected with it, or had recovered from it provided the deeply sampled blood TCRbeta repertoires that made up the dataset. The repertoires were made available in a free public database intended to serve as a resource for research on the immune response to SARS-CoV-2. The samples were drawn from the first 160 participants of the ongoing ImmuneRACE study and from about 1,200 subjects provided by 6 global collaborators. Nearly every sample came with metadata listing a de-identified subject ID, COVID-19 status, age in years and sex. Where HLA class I and class II types were available, the types were taken from metadata supplied by the sample provider, not from assay-based typing.

Participants in the prospective study were aged roughly 18 to 90 years, lived in approximately 26 United States geographic areas, and enrolled through a virtual design. In the prospective study, participants were assigned to cohorts based on the clinical history participants reported in a screening survey and a study questionnaire. Recovered participants in ImmuneRACE Cohort 3 were defined by two consecutive negative NP/OP PCR tests, clearance by a healthcare professional, or resolution of symptoms. Each participant in the prospective study had whole blood, serum and a nasopharyngeal or oropharyngeal swab collected by mobile phlebotomists. Prospective study participants could optionally give additional blood draws and questionnaires over an approximately two-month period. Blood samples from the prospective study were shipped frozen or at room temperature prior to DNA extraction. TCRbeta CDR3 regions were amplified from genomic DNA by means of the immunoSEQ Assay, a bias-controlled multiplex PCR. The authors' pipeline ran thus. The number of nucleated cells in each sample was estimated from the amplification of reference gene primers within the assay. Sequence reads were collapsed and filtered to measure the absolute abundance of every unique TCRbeta CDR3 rearrangement. For each sample, productive Simpson clonality was calculated by taking the square root of Simpson's diversity index across productive rearrangements. TCRdb obtained this table from immuneACCESS and retained in-frame rearrangements with V and J assigned. These tables miss some clones; where compared with another copy, unresolved V genes account for less than half of the shortfall, and the remainder is unexplained. V and J calls and clone size are given by that table; D and trimming were obtained from the DNA. This sample lists fewer than 400,000 clones; approximately 91% were detected once. The top ten hold approximately 5.2% of the sample.

General findings and caveats noted by the study authors: Clinical and demographic metadata were provided uncurated, with the amount varying by source and participant.

V and J are truncated by 1 base and 2 bases respectively, leaving an intervening sequence of 15 bases. The germline V gene sets CDR1 to SGHVS and CDR2 to FNYEAQ. Its CDR3 holds 17 amino acids, cysteine through phenylalanine. This entry keeps only the CDR3 DNA: 51 bases, framed from base 1. The clonotype was recovered from a man between 60 and 75 years old who had recovered from COVID-19. The sequence links TRBV7-6 to TRBJ1-5, with the D gene call left open. Sequenced sample: PBMCs or T cells enriched from blood (not recorded which). The DNA sequence is as follows: TGTGCCAGCAGCTTAGTAGCGAGGACTTGGGGCAATCAGCCCCAGCATTTT. Translated, this is CASSLVARTWGNQPQHF.